This T cell receptor beta chain was sequenced for a study of cytomegalovirus exposure and HLA in healthy donors. Study at large: The same platform was used for the 100 to 150 validation repertoires and the approximately 670 first-cohort repertoires, a later analysis reported.

TCRdb's copy holds only in-frame clones and misses some; the assay was immunoSEQ multiplex PCR. The sample has about 330,000 clones; about nine tenths are singletons. Details on this clone: No antigen is known for it.

Study-wide points: Cytomegalovirus-associated status was assigned to about 150 TCR beta chains. TCR sequences were mostly rare, though some public TCRs occurred in many donors.

The CDR3 has 14 residues. Trimming removed 4 bases from V and 5 bases from J, with 14 bases in between. CDR1 and CDR2 from the germline V gene are SQVTM and ANQGSEA. The rearrangement joins TRBV29-1 to TRBJ2-2; D is perhaps TRBD2 (6 bases). The receptor was isolated from a woman in her twenties or thirties in good health and CMV-seropositive. Sequencing was performed on PBMCs. The CDR3 is CSVVSGRRTGELFF. The CDR3 bases are TGCAGCGTTGTTAGTGGGAGGAGGACCGGGGAGCTGTTTTTT.